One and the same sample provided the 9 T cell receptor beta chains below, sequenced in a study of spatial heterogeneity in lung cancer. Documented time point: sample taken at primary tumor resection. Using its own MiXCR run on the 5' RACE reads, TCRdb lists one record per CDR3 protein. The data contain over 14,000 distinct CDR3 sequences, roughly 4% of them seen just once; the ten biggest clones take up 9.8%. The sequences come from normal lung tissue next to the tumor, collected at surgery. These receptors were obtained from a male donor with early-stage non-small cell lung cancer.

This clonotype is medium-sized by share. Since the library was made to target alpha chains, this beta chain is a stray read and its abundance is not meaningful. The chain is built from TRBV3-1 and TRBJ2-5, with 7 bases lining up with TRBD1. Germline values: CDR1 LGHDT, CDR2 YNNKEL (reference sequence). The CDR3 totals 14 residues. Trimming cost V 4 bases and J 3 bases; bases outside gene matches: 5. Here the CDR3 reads CASSRGQGEETQYF. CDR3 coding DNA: TGTGCCAGCAGCCGAGGGCAGGGGGAAGAGACCCAGTACTTC.

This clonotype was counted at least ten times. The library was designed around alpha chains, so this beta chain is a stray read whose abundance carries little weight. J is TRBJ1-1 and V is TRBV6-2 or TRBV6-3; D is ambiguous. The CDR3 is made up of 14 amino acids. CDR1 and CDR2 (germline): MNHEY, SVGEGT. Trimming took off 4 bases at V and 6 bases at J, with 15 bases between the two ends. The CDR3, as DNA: TGTGCCAGCAGTTCCTCGCGGCCTGGGGCTGAAGCTTTCTTT. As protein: CASSSSRPGAEAFF.

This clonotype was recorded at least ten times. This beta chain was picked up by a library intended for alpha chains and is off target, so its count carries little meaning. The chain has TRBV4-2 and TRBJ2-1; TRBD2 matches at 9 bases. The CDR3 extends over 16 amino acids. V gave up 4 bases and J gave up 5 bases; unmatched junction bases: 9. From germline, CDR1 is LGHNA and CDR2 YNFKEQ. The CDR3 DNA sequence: TGTGCCAGCAGCCCTTATATGACTAGCGGCGACAATGAGCAGTTCTTC. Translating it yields CASSPYMTSGDNEQFF.

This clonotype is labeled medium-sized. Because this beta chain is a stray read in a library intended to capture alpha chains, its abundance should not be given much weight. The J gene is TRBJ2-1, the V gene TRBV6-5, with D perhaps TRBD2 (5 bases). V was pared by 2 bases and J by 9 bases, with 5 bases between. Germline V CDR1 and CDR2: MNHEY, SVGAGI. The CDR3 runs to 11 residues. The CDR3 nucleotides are TGTGCCAGCAGTTACGGAGGTGAGCAGTTCTTC. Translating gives CASSYGGEQFF.

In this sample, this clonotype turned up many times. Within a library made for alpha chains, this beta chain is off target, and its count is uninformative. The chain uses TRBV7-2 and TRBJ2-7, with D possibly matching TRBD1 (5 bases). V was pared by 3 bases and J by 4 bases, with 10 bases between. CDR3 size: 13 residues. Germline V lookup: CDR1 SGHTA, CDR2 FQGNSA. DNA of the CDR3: TGTGCCAGCAGCTTCGCCCAGGGTTACGAGCAGTACTTC. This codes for CASSFAQGYEQYF.

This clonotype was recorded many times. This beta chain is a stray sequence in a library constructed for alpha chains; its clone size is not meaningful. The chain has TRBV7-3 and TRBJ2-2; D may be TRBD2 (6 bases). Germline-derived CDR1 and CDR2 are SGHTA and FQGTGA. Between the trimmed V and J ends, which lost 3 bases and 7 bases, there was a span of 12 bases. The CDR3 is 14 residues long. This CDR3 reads CASSFDGSIGELFF. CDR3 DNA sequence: TGTGCCAGCAGCTTTGACGGGAGCATCGGGGAGCTGTTTTTT. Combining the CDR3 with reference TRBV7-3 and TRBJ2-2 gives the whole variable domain GAGVSQTPSNKVTEKGKYVELRCDPISGHTALYWYRQSLGQGPEFLIYFQGTGAADDSGLPNDRFFAVRPEGSVSTLKIQRTERGDSAVYLCASSFDGSIGELFFGEGSRLTVL.

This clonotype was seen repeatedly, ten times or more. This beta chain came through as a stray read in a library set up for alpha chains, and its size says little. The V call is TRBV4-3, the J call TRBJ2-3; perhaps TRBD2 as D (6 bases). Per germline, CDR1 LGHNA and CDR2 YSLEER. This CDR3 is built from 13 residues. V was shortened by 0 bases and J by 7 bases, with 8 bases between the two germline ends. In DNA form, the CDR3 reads TGCGCCAGCAGCCAAGACGGGGGATATACGCAGTATTTT. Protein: CASSQDGGYTQYF.

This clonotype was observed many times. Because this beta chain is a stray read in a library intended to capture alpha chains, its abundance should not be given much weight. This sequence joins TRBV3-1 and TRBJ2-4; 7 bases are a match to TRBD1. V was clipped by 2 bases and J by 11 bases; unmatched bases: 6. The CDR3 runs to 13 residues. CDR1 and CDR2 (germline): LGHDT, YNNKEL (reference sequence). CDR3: CASSQQTGALQYF. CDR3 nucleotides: TGTGCCAGCAGCCAACAAACAGGGGCCCTTCAGTACTTC.

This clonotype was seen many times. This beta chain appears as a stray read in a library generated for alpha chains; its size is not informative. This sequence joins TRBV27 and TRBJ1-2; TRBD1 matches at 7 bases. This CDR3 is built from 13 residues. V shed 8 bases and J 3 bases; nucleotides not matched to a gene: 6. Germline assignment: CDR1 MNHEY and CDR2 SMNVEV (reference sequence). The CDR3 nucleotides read TGTGCCAGCCCGGGCAGGGGGGACTATGGCTACACCTTC. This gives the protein CASPGRGDYGYTF.